This TCR beta chain was found in a study of naive and memory T cell subsets. The beta constant-region primer was an equimolar mix of two oligonucleotides covering TRBC1 and TRBC2. The ligated cDNA underwent four PCR rounds using SP2 and nested alpha and beta constant-region primers. TCRdb reprocessed the UMI-ligation and nested PCR reads via MiXCR and lists one record per CDR3 protein. The table includes around 18,000 distinct CDR3 sequences, 8.7% detected once. Turning to this clonotype: Its cognate antigen is unknown.

With 4 bases removed from V and 2 bases from J, the gap between germline ends came to 11 bases. Germline-derived CDR1 and CDR2 are SGHNT and YENEEA. The CDR3 totals 14 residues. Findings of the study overall: Expression changes during T cell differentiation may affect RNA-based TCR counts. Over 90% of naive TCR sequences appeared only once after error correction, unlike memory subsets.

The clonotype originates from a human donor in good health. The rearrangement links TRBV11-3 to TRBJ2-5, with D perhaps being TRBD1 or TRBD2 (5 bases each). Sequencing was performed on central memory CD8+ T cells from blood. CDR3 amino acids: CASSSRETQETQYF. CDR3 sequence (DNA): TGTGCCAGCAGCTCCAGGGAGACACAAGAGACCCAGTACTTC.